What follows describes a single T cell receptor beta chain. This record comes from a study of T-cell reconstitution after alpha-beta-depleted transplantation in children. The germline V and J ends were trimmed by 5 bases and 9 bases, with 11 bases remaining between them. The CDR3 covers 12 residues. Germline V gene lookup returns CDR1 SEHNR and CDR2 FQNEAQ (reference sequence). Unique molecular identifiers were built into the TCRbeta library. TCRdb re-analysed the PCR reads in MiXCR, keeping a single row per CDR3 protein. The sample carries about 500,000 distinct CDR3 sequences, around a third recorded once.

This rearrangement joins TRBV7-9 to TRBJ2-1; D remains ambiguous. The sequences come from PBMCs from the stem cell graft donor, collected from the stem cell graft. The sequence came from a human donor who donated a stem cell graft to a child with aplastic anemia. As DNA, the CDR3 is TGTGCCAGCAGCCAAAGGGAAGGTGAGCAGTTCTTC. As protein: CASSQREGEQFF. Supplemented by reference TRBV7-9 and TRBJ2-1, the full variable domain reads DTGVSQNPRHKITKRGQNVTFRCDPISEHNRLYWYRQTLGQGPEFLTYFQNEAQLEKSRLLSDRFSAERPKGSFSTLEIQRTEQGDSAMYLCASSQREGEQFFGPGTRLTVL.